The sequence of this TCR beta chain was determined in a study of a mutant IDH1 vaccine in newly diagnosed glioma. Study background: Each patient was administered eight vaccinations, scheduled in weeks 1, 3, 5, 7, 11, 15, 19 and 23. Patients had received radiotherapy, temozolomide, or both previously, most receiving both.

The CDR3 runs to 16 residues. Germline loops: CDR1 SGDLS, CDR2 YYNGEE. The V end was cut by 0 bases, the J end by 2 bases, with 15 bases between. Documented time point: week 23, last vaccination. In every dose of vaccine, 300 ug of mutant IDH1 20-mer peptide was given alongside topical imiquimod. Libraries were prepared by immunoSEQ multiplex PCR; TCRdb keeps only in-frame clonotypes and omits some of them. The table has roughly 60,000 clones, under 90% seen once. Concerning this clone: The antigen is unknown.

The sequence came from a man between 40 and 49 years old with glioma. The chain carries TRBV9 and TRBJ2-7, with a possible D match to TRBD1 (6 bases). Sequencing used PBMCs, obtained from a glioma patient whose treatment included an IDH1 peptide vaccine. As DNA, the CDR3 is TGTGCCAGCAGCGTAGCGTCAGGGGCACTCCCCTACGAGCAGTACTTC. It encodes CASSVASGALPYEQYF.